One TCR beta chain is described in this entry. Some clones are missing from TCRdb's copy, which holds only in-frame ones; the method was immunoSEQ multiplex PCR. The table shows 25,000 to 35,000 clones, with 91% occurring only once. This sample was included in a study of chemoradiotherapy in HPV16-positive cancers. Trimming took 2 bases from V and 5 from J, leaving 10 bases between them. This CDR3 has 14 amino acids. Germline V gene sequence: CDR1 SGHNT, CDR2 YYREEE (reference sequence). J is TRBJ2-2 and V is TRBV5-4; D call uncertain. Sequenced material: blood, taken from a patient who underwent chemoradiotherapy. This clonotype was obtained from a human donor with HPV-associated anogenital cancer. CDR3 coding DNA: TGTGCCAGCAGCTTAGGTCTGGGAACCGGGGAGCTGTTTTTT. This sequence encodes CASSLGLGTGELFF.